What follows describes a single T cell receptor beta chain. The sample is drawn from a study of blood T cell repertoires in COVID-19. CDR3 length: 15 residues. Trimming removed 6 bases at V and 0 bases at J, with 14 bases between. Germline V CDR1 and CDR2: MGHRA, YSYEKL. Study processing details: By means of reference gene primer amplification, nucleated cell counts were estimated. This table comes from immunoSEQ multiplex PCR, and its TCRdb copy is limited to in-frame clones, with some not included. The V and J calls and clone size were taken over from that table, and D and trimming were inferred from the DNA. This sample carries under 200,000 clones, approximately 90% of them seen once, and the ten largest clones take roughly 2.3%.

This clonotype was obtained from a man between 18 and 35 years old with acute or convalescent COVID-19. This chain links TRBV4-1 with TRBJ1-2, with D perhaps TRBD1 (6 bases). Sequences were obtained from peripheral blood. The CDR3 DNA is TGCGCCAGCAGTTCCAACAGGGTAGCTAACTATGGCTACACCTTC. Translation: CASSSNRVANYGYTF.